The text below deals with one T cell receptor (beta chain). This clone was observed a few times. The target of this receptor is not known. The sample holds no much larger clone one base away, and base qualities are not on file. These data come from a study of immune evolution from preneoplasia to lung adenocarcinoma (dated by TCRdb to 2020 to 2023). For the study in its entirety: HLA loss of heterozygosity was found in more than 5.5% of AIS, roughly 15% of MIA and 33% of ADC lesions, and in no AAH lesions. The study used immune gene expression, TCR sequencing and multiplex immunofluorescence to profile the immune contexture of lung adenocarcinoma precursors and invasive adenocarcinoma. Resected precursor lesions (AAH, AIS, MIA) and invasive adenocarcinomas were compared against paired morphologically normal lung tissue. Sample size was based on specimen availability rather than a prior power calculation. The immune data were combined with whole exome sequencing and methylation data from the same cohort of nodules. In total, the cohort included 50 or so patients with pulmonary nodules, all of whom underwent surgical resection. The TCR sequencing data were obtained from a few dozen patients. It was reported in the study that 100 to 110 samples were used for TCR sequencing. Class I HLA alleles were inferred from exome data with POLYSOLVER, and allele-specific HLA loss was detected with LOHHLA. The study at large found these results: Normal lung had the highest top T cell clone frequencies, and these frequencies appeared to fall progressively from AAH through AIS, MIA and invasive adenocarcinoma. Compared with EGFR-mutant or double wild-type lesions, KRAS-mutant nodules had the highest T cell clonality. Clonality was highest in normal lung, while later-stage lesions appeared to show lower clonality but higher T cell density and diversity. Because every patient came from Japan and China, how well the results apply to Western populations was uncertain. Findings were based on association rather than direct causation; larger cohorts with long-term follow-up and longitudinal biopsies were deemed needed.

Patients underwent resection in Japan or China between about 2013 and 2018. The histologic diagnosis of each case was independently confirmed on H&E slides by two lung cancer pathologists. For nucleic acid extraction, premalignant or tumor cells were enriched by macro-dissection following pathologic assessment. FFPE tissue was used for DNA isolation with the AllPrep DNA/RNA FFPE Kit. Using the immunoSEQ hsTCRbeta Kit, TCR beta CDR3 regions were sequenced from DNA. As for how the authors treated the data: The ImmunoSEQ Analyzer was used to analyse the TCR sequencing data. T cell clonality was calculated on productive rearrangements as 1 minus Pielou's evenness. The inverse Simpson index, applied to productive templates, was used to measure T cell diversity. T cell density was defined as TCR beta template counts normalized to usable DNA, with usable DNA estimated by amplification and sequencing of housekeeping genes. Two-sided Kruskal-Wallis tests were used to compare TCR metrics between histologic stages. TCRdb obtained this table from immuneACCESS and retained in-frame rearrangements with V and J assigned. These tables miss some clones; where compared with another copy, unresolved V genes account for less than half of the shortfall, and the remainder is unexplained. The DNA gave D and trimming, while V, J and clone size come from that table. This sample holds 9,500 to 13,000 clones; 75% to 85% were observed only once. Around 4.9% of the sample is held by the ten biggest clonotypes.

Taken from the germline V gene (reference sequence), the CDR1 and CDR2 loops are MNHEY and SMNVEV. The CDR3 runs 15 residues from the cysteine to the phenylalanine. Of the read, only the CDR3 DNA is kept; its 45 bases are in frame from base 1. V drops 6 bases and J drops 2 bases, leaving 17 bases in between. The chain is encoded by TRBV27 joined to TRBJ2-7; TRBD2 could be the D gene, as 5 bases match. The sequence was obtained from a person in their 70s with lung adenocarcinoma. Sequencing used FFPE minimally invasive lung adenocarcinoma tissue. According to the study, the label for this sample's cell subset or site signals: micro-invasive lung adenocarcinoma (MIA). The DNA reads TGTGCCAGCAGGCCTGAATGGCGGGTGCCCTACGAGCAGTACTTC. Translation gives CASRPEWRVPYEQYF.